Listed below are T cell receptor beta chains from one sample, sequenced in a study of blood T cells in healthy people across ages. A single record per CDR3 protein comes from TCRdb applying MiXCR to the 5' RACE reads. The sample lists about 1.8 million distinct CDR3 sequences, around 50% occurring once. The sample taken for sequencing was blood. The receptors come from a woman aged 40-49 years in good health. CDR3s include the opening cysteine and the closing phenylalanine or tryptophan. The D gene is left open where the match is weak. Clone sizes are given selectively: once, few, many, or a class where the clone is expanded.

clone size	V gene	J gene	D gene	CDR3 DNA	CDR3 protein
.	TRBV12-3/TRBV12-4	TRBJ2-1	TRBD2	TGTGCCGTCCGTAGGGCTAGCGGGGGATCGGAGCAGTTCTTC	CAVRRASGGSEQFF
.	TRBV29-1	TRBJ1-1	.	TGCAGCGTGGCGAGACAGAGGGACACTGAAGCTTTCTTT	CSVARQRDTEAFF
.	TRBV20-1	TRBJ1-4	.	TGCAGTGCTAGAGTTTACGTTTCCGGTAGGGAAAAACTGTTTTTT	CSARVYVSGREKLFF
.	TRBV10-3	TRBJ2-5	.	TGTGCCATCAGTTCACAAGAGACCCAGTACTTC	CAISSQETQYF
.	TRBV4-2	TRBJ2-4	TRBD2	TGTGCCAGCAGCCAAGATCCGCGGGGGGAACTCGGCCAGGCGGACATTCAGTACTTC	CASSQDPRGELGQADIQYF
.	TRBV4-2	TRBJ2-5	.	TGTGCCAGCAGCCCGGAGACAGGCAGTCCCCCCCAAGAGACCCAGTACTTC	CASSPETGSPPQETQYF
few	TRBV18	TRBJ2-5	TRBD1	TGTGCCAGCTCCTGGGACAGGGAGGCGCGAGAGACCCAGTACTTC	CASSWDREARETQYF
few	TRBV11-1	TRBJ2-7	.	TGTGCCAGCAGCTTTCAAAGAGTCGGATACGAGCAGTACTTC	CASSFQRVGYEQYF
.	TRBV9	TRBJ2-1	.	TGTGCCAGCAGCCGTCCTCAAGAGACCCAGTTCTTC	CASSRPQETQFF
.	TRBV20-1	TRBJ2-1	.	TGCAGTGCTAGAGATCCCGGGCCAAGGGGCGATGAGCAGTTCTTC	CSARDPGPRGDEQFF
.	TRBV12-3/TRBV12-4	TRBJ2-6	.	TGTGCCAGCGGACGGGGTGGGACTGGGGCCAACGTCCTGACTTTC	CASGRGGTGANVLTF
few	TRBV15	TRBJ2-3	.	TGTGCCACCAGCCGAACGTATCAGGGGTCGGATACGCAGTATTTT	CATSRTYQGSDTQYF
.	TRBV4-2	TRBJ1-6	.	TGTGCCAGCAGCCAATTAGGACGGGATTTAAATAATTCACCCCTCCACTTT	CASSQLGRDLNNSPLHF
.	TRBV6-6	TRBJ1-5	TRBD1	TGTGCCAGCAGCCAACCCCAGGGACAGGTTCAGCCCCAGCATTTT	CASSQPQGQVQPQHF
.	TRBV4-3	TRBJ2-3	.	TGCGCCAGCAGCCAACAGGGACTTCTCGCAGATACGCAGTATTTT	CASSQQGLLADTQYF
.	TRBV4-3	TRBJ2-7	TRBD1	TGCGCCAGCAGCCACTCAACAGGGGGCCTCTACGAGCAGTACTTC	CASSHSTGGLYEQYF
.	TRBV28	TRBJ2-2	.	TGTGCCAGCAGTACGGGGACGGGGACCGGGGAGCTGTTTTTT	CASSTGTGTGELFF
few	TRBV4-2	TRBJ2-5	.	TGTGCCAGCAGCCAAGATCAGGGCGGCCAGTACTTC	CASSQDQGGQYF
.	TRBV6-2/TRBV6-3	TRBJ1-6	.	TGTGCCAGCAGTTACGACCGGACAGAGCCAAGCTCCTATAATTCACCCCTCCACTTT	CASSYDRTEPSSYNSPLHF
.	TRBV5-1	TRBJ2-6	.	TGCGCCAGCAGCTTGGAGGTCACCTCTGGGGCCAACGTCCTGACTTTC	CASSLEVTSGANVLTF
once	TRBV11-2	TRBJ2-5	.	TGTGCCAGCAGCTCCCCTGTTTTCTGGGAGACCCAGTACTTC	CASSSPVFWETQYF
.	TRBV24-1	TRBJ2-5	.	TGTGCCACCAGTGATCCCCTCGGGGGCGCGGGGACCCAGTACTTC	CATSDPLGGAGTQYF
few	TRBV28	TRBJ2-3	TRBD1	TGTGCCAGCAGACCTGATACGGACAGGGGCCGCGCAGATACGCAGTATTTT	CASRPDTDRGRADTQYF
few	TRBV7-2	TRBJ2-3	TRBD2	TGTGCCAGCAGCCCCATGGGACTAGCGGGGGGACGAGATACGCAGTATTTT	CASSPMGLAGGRDTQYF
.	TRBV20-1	TRBJ2-7	TRBD2	TGCAGTGCCCCCACGAGTGGCGGGGGTTCCTACAATGAGCAGTACTTC	CSAPTSGGGSYNEQYF
.	TRBV28	TRBJ2-5	TRBD2	TGTGCCAGCATAGGGTGGGGGGGAGTGCACCTAGGAAAAGAGACCCAGTACTTC	CASIGWGGVHLGKETQYF
.	TRBV15	TRBJ2-5	.	TGTGCCACCAGCAGAGTTCCGAGGGGGGTGGATGAGCAGTACTTC	CATSRVPRGVDEQYF
few	TRBV5-1	TRBJ2-5	.	TGCGCCAGCAGCTTTGGAGGGGACTACCAAGAGACCCAGTACTTC	CASSFGGDYQETQYF
.	TRBV18	TRBJ2-5	.	TGTGCCAGCTCACCTCCGGGGGTTGGAAGGCAAGAGACCCAGTACTTC	CASSPPGVGRQETQYF
.	TRBV6-5	TRBJ2-7	.	TGTGCCAGCAGTTACGGGCCGAACGAGCAGTACTTC	CASSYGPNEQYF
.	TRBV20-1	TRBJ1-5	TRBD1	TGCAGTGCCCTACCTGACAGGGGAAGTCAGCCCCAGCATTTT	CSALPDRGSQPQHF
.	TRBV7-2	TRBJ2-1	TRBD2	TGTGCCAGCAGCTTAGGACTAGCGGGGGGGCCGTTCTTC	CASSLGLAGGPFF
once	TRBV6-2/TRBV6-3	TRBJ2-3	.	TGTGCCAGCAGCAACGACGGGACTTACACAGATACGCAGTATTTT	CASSNDGTYTDTQYF
.	TRBV10-3	TRBJ2-1	TRBD1	TGTGCCATCAGTGGACAGGGGGGCCTTGGGGAGCAGTTCTTC	CAISGQGGLGEQFF
.	TRBV7-9	TRBJ2-7	.	TGTGCCACAGAAGAGAGCTCCTACGAGCAGTACTTC	CATEESSYEQYF
few	TRBV6-2/TRBV6-3	TRBJ2-5	TRBD1	TGTGCCAGCAGTTACTCCCGGGACAGGGGGCTCCAAGAGACCCAGTACTTC	CASSYSRDRGLQETQYF
few	TRBV6-2/TRBV6-3	TRBJ1-2	TRBD1	TGTGCCAGCAGACGGACAGGGAGGAGTGAAAATGGCTACACCTTC	CASRRTGRSENGYTF
.	TRBV20-1	TRBJ2-7	TRBD2	TGCAGTGCTTGCCTTGGCGGGAGCTCCTACGAGCAGTACTTC	CSACLGGSSYEQYF
.	TRBV7-2	TRBJ1-2	TRBD1	TGTGCCAGCAGATTGGGACAGGGGGCATATGGCTACACCTTC	CASRLGQGAYGYTF
few	TRBV7-2	TRBJ2-3	TRBD2	TGTGCCAGCAGCTCCGAACTAGCGGGGTATGGAGATACGCAGTATTTT	CASSSELAGYGDTQYF
.	TRBV7-2	TRBJ2-1	.	TGTGCCAGCAGCTTAGGCCGGGACCCTTCCTACAATGAGCAGTTCTTC	CASSLGRDPSYNEQFF
.	TRBV20-1	TRBJ1-2	.	TGCAGTGCCAATACGGGACGGAACTATGGCTACACCTTC	CSANTGRNYGYTF
few	TRBV7-2	TRBJ2-3	TRBD1	TGTGCCAGCAGCAAGTGGGGGGACAGGGGGACAGATACGCAGTATTTT	CASSKWGDRGTDTQYF
.	TRBV28	TRBJ2-4	TRBD1	TGTGCCAGCAGTGCACGTAGGATCCGGGACAGGGGAGCCAGAAACATTCAGTACTTC	CASSARRIRDRGARNIQYF
.	TRBV7-2	TRBJ2-3	.	TGTGCCAGCACCCCCCTCAATACGCAGTATTTT	CASTPLNTQYF
.	TRBV5-1	TRBJ2-5	.	TGCGCCAGCAGCTTGTCTGCAGGGGTGGAGACCCAGTACTTC	CASSLSAGVETQYF
.	TRBV2	TRBJ2-1	.	TGTGCCTTGCAGGGTGGTCGGAATGAGCAGTTCTTC	CALQGGRNEQFF
.	TRBV25-1	TRBJ1-4	TRBD1	TGTGCCAGCAGTGCCGCCGGGACAGGGGATGAAAAACTGTTTTTT	CASSAAGTGDEKLFF
few	TRBV27	TRBJ2-5	TRBD1	TGTGCCAGCAGTTTAGGACAGGGTTCTTTGGAGACCCAGTACTTC	CASSLGQGSLETQYF
once	TRBV2	TRBJ2-7	.	TGTGCCAGCAGCGGGGCTGGAGACTCCTACGAGCAGTACTTC	CASSGAGDSYEQYF
.	TRBV7-2	TRBJ2-7	.	TGTGCCAGCAGCTTACTACCCGGGGCTGGTGAGCAGTACTTC	CASSLLPGAGEQYF
.	TRBV7-2	TRBJ1-2	.	TGTGCCAGCAGCCACCCTAGGTCTAAGTATGGCTACACCTTC	CASSHPRSKYGYTF